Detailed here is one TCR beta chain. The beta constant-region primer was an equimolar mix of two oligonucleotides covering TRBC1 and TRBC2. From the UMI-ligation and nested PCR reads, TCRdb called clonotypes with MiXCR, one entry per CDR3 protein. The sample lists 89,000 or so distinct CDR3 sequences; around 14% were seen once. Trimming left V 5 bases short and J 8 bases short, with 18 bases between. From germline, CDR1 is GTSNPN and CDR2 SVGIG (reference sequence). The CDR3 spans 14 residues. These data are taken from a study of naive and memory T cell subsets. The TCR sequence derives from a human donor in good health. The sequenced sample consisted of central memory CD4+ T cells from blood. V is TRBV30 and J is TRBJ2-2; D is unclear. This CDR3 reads CAWDTRKFMGELFF. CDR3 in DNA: TGTGCCTGGGACACCCGGAAGTTTATGGGGGAGCTGTTTTTT.